These 17 T cell receptor beta chains originate from one sample sequenced in a study of beta chain features in type 1 diabetes. Reverse transcribing all isolated RNA meant expressed TCRB transcripts were sequenced. Libraries were prepared by immunoSEQ multiplex PCR; TCRdb keeps only in-frame clonotypes and omits some of them. The table shows 60,000 or so clones, with around three fifths occurring only once. The sample comprised Tregs from blood. The receptors come from a woman under 30 in good health.

The chain uses TRBV10-3 and TRBJ2-7, with TRBD2 matching over 10 bases. The J segment lost 3 bases and the V segment lost 3 bases, leaving 17 bases of the junction unmatched. The germline V gene encodes CDR1 ENHRY and CDR2 SYGVKD. This CDR3 has 19 residues. The CDR3: CAISDAKAAGLAGVYEQYF. CDR3 in DNA: TGTGCCATCAGTGACGCGAAGGCGGCGGGGCTAGCGGGAGTCTACGAGCAGTACTTC.

The chain recombines TRBV5-1 with TRBJ1-1, with 8 bases aligning to TRBD1. This CDR3 spans 12 amino acids. The V and J ends lost 3 bases and 8 bases, in that order; junction bases with no gene match: 3. CDR1 is SGHRS, CDR2 YFSETQ, per germline. The CDR3 bases are TGCGCCAGCAGCTGGGACAGGAACGAAGCTTTCTTT. This gives the protein CASSWDRNEAFF.

The V call is TRBV7-9, the J call TRBJ1-1; 7 nucleotides agree with TRBD1. The CDR3 totals 14 residues. CDR1 and CDR2 (germline): SEHNR, FQNEAQ (reference sequence). Trimming cost V 5 bases and J 4 bases; bases outside gene matches: 7. CDR3 DNA: TGTGCCAGCAGCCCGACAGGGCTGAGCACTGAAGCTTTCTTT. It is translated as CASSPTGLSTEAFF.

The gene calls are TRBV29-1 and TRBJ2-1; maybe TRBD1 (6 bases). CDR1 and CDR2 (germline): SQVTM, ANQGSEA. The CDR3 has 15 residues. Trimming stripped 6 bases from V and 2 bases from J, with 17 bases between. The CDR3 here is CSVYPGEWAYNEQFF. In nucleotides, the CDR3 is TGCAGCGTGTATCCAGGGGAATGGGCCTACAATGAGCAGTTCTTC.

The genes are TRBV7-9 and TRBJ1-2, with TRBD1 matching 9 bases. The V gene's germline CDR1 is SEHNR and CDR2 FQNEAQ (reference sequence). V gave up 2 bases and J gave up 5 bases; unmatched junction bases: 6. This CDR3 has 15 residues. CDR3 amino acids: CASSLWGQGVYGYTF. Written as DNA, the CDR3 is TGTGCCAGCAGCTTATGGGGACAGGGAGTGTATGGCTACACCTTC.

This rearrangement joins TRBV5-1 to TRBJ2-7; D remains unclear. The CDR3 is made up of 14 amino acids. Germline V gives CDR1 SGHRS, CDR2 YFSETQ. Trimming removed 2 bases from V and 2 bases from J, with 11 bases in between. The CDR3 protein is CASSLTILPYEQYF. DNA for the CDR3: TGCGCCAGCAGCTTAACTATACTTCCCTACGAGCAGTACTTC.

The genes are TRBV10-3 and TRBJ1-1, with D tentatively TRBD1 (6 bases). The CDR3 has 18 residues. CDR1 is ENHRY and CDR2 is SYGVKD in the germline V gene. With 8 bases removed from V and 5 bases from J, the gap between germline ends came to 30 bases. CDR3 residues: CAIRAERGKGKSRTEAFF. The CDR3 bases are TGTGCCATCCGGGCAGAGAGGGGGAAAGGAAAGTCTAGGACTGAAGCTTTCTTT.

The rearrangement links TRBV7-9 to TRBJ2-1; 7 nucleotides agree with TRBD2. V dropped 0 bases and J dropped 6; count of bases not matched to a gene: 5. This CDR3 region has 15 residues. In germline, CDR1 is SEHNR, CDR2 FQNEAQ (reference sequence). The CDR3 DNA follows: TGTGCCAGCAGCTTAGCCGGGGCTAGCGGCAATGAGCAGTTCTTC. Translated: CASSLAGASGNEQFF.

Only one count was recorded for this clone. The gene calls are TRBV7-9 and TRBJ1-2, with 8 bases lining up with TRBD1. The V gene's germline CDR1 is SEHNR and CDR2 FQNEAQ (reference sequence). The CDR3 contains 15 residues. The trim removed 5 bases at V and 0 bases at J, leaving 5 bases unmatched. The CDR3 nucleotides read TGTGCCAGCAGCCCAACGACAGGGGCTAACTATGGCTACACCTTC. It yields the protein CASSPTTGANYGYTF.

This clone was recorded a few times. V usage is TRBV11-2 and J usage is TRBJ2-1, with D possibly matching TRBD2 (5 bases). From germline, CDR1 is SGHAT and CDR2 FQNNGV. V lost 4 bases and J lost 3, with 10 bases in between. This CDR3 spans 14 amino acids. In DNA, the CDR3 is TGTGCCAGCAGCTCCACTAGACTCTACAATGAGCAGTTCTTC. Residues: CASSSTRLYNEQFF.

The CDR3 region has the DNA TGTGCCAGCAGCCAAGATGGTAGCGGGGGGGTAGAGACCCAGTACTTC. Translation gives CASSQDGSGGVETQYF. The chain has TRBV4-2 and TRBJ2-5, with 11 bases matching TRBD2. CDR1 and CDR2 (germline): LGHNA, YNFKEQ. V trimming: 0 bases; J trimming: 4 bases; junction bases outside the gene matches: 4. The CDR3 sequence is 16 residues long.

The rearrangement links TRBV12-5 to TRBJ2-1; TRBD1 matches at 9 bases. The germline CDR1 and CDR2 sequences are LGHNT and FRNRAP. Losses at the gene ends were 3 bases for V and 0 bases for J; bases not matched to a gene: 12. CDR3 length: 19 amino acids. The CDR3 DNA is TGTGCTAGTGGTTTTGGACAGGGGCCCGGGGAGAGCTCCTACAATGAGCAGTTCTTC. Translating it yields CASGFGQGPGESSYNEQFF.

The chain employs TRBV11-3 and TRBJ1-4, with TRBD1 matching over 10 bases. V gave up 5 bases and J gave up 6 bases; unmatched junction bases: 3. CDR1 is SGHNT, CDR2 YENEEA, per germline. The CDR3 runs to 14 residues. This CDR3 reads CASSGGQGYEKLFF. CDR3 bases: TGTGCCAGCAGCGGGGGACAGGGGTATGAAAAACTGTTTTTT.

This sequence joins TRBV18 and TRBJ1-5; maybe TRBD1 (6 bases). This CDR3 comprises 13 residues. Germline CDR1 and CDR2: KGHSH and LQKENI. Between the trimmed V and J ends, which lost 6 bases and 8 bases, there was a span of 14 bases. CDR3 loop: CASSPDRPEPQHF. CDR3 in DNA: TGTGCCAGCTCGCCGGACAGACCTGAGCCCCAGCATTTT. The entire variable domain, with the rest obtained from reference TRBV18 and TRBJ1-5, is as follows: NAGVMQNPRHLVRRRGQEARLRCSPMKGHSHVYWYRQLPEEGLKFMVYLQKENIIDESGMPKERFSAEFPKEGPSILRIQQVVRGDSAAYFCASSPDRPEPQHFGDGTRLSIL.

This clone was detected a few times. The chain has TRBV5-1 and TRBJ1-1; 10 positions agree with TRBD1. The CDR3 contains 12 residues. The V gene end was trimmed by 3 bases and the J gene end by 7 bases; junction bases not matched to a gene: 0. CDR1 and CDR2 from the germline V gene are SGHRS and YFSETQ. The CDR3 nucleotides are TGCGCCAGCAGCTGGGACAGGGGTGAAGCTTTCTTT. Translation: CASSWDRGEAFF. The full variable domain, completed using reference TRBV5-1 and TRBJ1-1, is KAGVTQTPRYLIKTRGQQVTLSCSPISGHRSVSWYQQTPGQGLQFLFEYFSETQRNKGNFPGRFSGRQFSNSRSEMNVSTLELGDSALYLCASSWDRGEAFFGQGTRLTVV.

The table lists this clone with a few counts. The CDR3 sequence: CASSLDGGIHYNEQFF. CDR3 nucleotides: TGCGCCAGCAGCTTAGACGGCGGGATACACTACAATGAGCAGTTCTTC. The rearrangement joins TRBV5-1 to TRBJ2-1, with D perhaps TRBD2 (6 bases). With 2 bases removed from V and 3 bases from J, the gap between germline ends came to 15 bases. The germline gives CDR1 SGHRS, CDR2 YFSETQ. CDR3 length: 16 residues.

This chain connects TRBV7-9 to TRBJ1-1, with a possible D match to TRBD1 (6 bases). This CDR3 spans 15 amino acids. Trimming took 0 bases from V and 4 from J, leaving 12 bases between them. Germline assignment: CDR1 SEHNR and CDR2 FQNEAQ (reference sequence). CDR3 sequence: CASSLARGLGTEAFF. The CDR3 DNA is TGTGCCAGCAGCTTAGCGCGGGGGCTGGGCACTGAAGCTTTCTTT.